This T cell receptor beta chain was sequenced in a study of response to subunit inactivated influenza vaccine. The germline gives CDR1 LGHNA, CDR2 YSLEER. Trimming pared 2 bases from V and 5 bases from J, leaving 9 bases between. The CDR3 runs to 13 residues. TCRdb reprocessed the RT-PCR reads via MiXCR and lists one record per CDR3 protein. The sample has around 300,000 distinct CDR3 sequences; approximately 21% are singletons. Sample: PBMCs from blood, taken about 20 months after vaccination. The source of this sequence is a man aged 50 to 69 who received an inactivated influenza vaccine. V is TRBV4-3 and J is TRBJ2-5; TRBD1 is a possible D gene (6 bases). The chain's CDR3 is CASSQRQDETQYF. In DNA, the CDR3 is TGCGCCAGCAGCCAACGACAGGATGAGACCCAGTACTTC.